These 20 T cell receptor beta chains originate from one sample sequenced in a study of blood T cells in healthy people across ages. With a J-beta primer mix and a sample-barcoded 5' primer, a second PCR ran 7 to 11 cycles. TCRdb reanalysed the 5' RACE reads using MiXCR and keeps one entry per CDR3 protein. The table records around 970,000 distinct CDR3 sequences, roughly half of them present only once. Sequenced sample: blood. The receptors shown here come from a woman in her fifties or sixties in good health.

The CDR3 sequence: CASSPLAGRRSYNEQYF. The CDR3 DNA is TGTGCCAGCAGCCCCCTAGCGGGAAGGAGATCATACAATGAGCAGTACTTC. The V call is TRBV28, the J call TRBJ2-4; TRBD2 matches at 9 bases. The CDR3 extends over 17 amino acids. Germline V gene data show CDR1 as MDHEN and CDR2 as SYDVKM. V lost 6 bases and J lost 13; bases outside the gene matches: 22.

Turning to this clonotype: A junction end diverges from the germline sequence, so it may reflect a read error. The V and J genes are TRBV4-1 and TRBJ2-7, with D tentatively TRBD2 (6 bases). The CDR3 sequence is 16 residues long. Looked up from germline, CDR1 is MGHRA and CDR2 is YSYEKL. The DNA for the CDR3 is TGCGCCAGCAGCCAAGGATGGGGGGACTTCTCCCACGAGCAGTACTTC. Amino acids: CASSQGWGDFSHEQYF.

The chain has TRBV12-3 or TRBV12-4 and TRBJ1-4; 7 bases line up with TRBD1. The length of the CDR3 is 15 residues. Losses at the gene ends were 6 bases for V and 7 bases for J; bases not matched to a gene: 11. CDR3 region: CASRASGGAREKLFF. In DNA, the CDR3 is TGTGCCAGCAGGGCCTCAGGGGGGGCCCGTGAAAAACTGTTTTTT.

To note about this clonotype: Germline is not matched at one junction end, which may reflect a read error. This chain connects TRBV6-2 or TRBV6-3 to TRBJ2-3; D is unresolved. In germline, CDR1 is MNHEY, CDR2 SVGEGT. This CDR3 spans 12 amino acids. The CDR3 is CVSSSTADTQYF. The CDR3 DNA reads as TGTGTCAGCAGTTCTACAGCGGATACGCAGTATTTT.

This clonotype was seen a single time. This chain uses TRBV28 with TRBJ2-7; TRBD1 agrees at 7 bases. V gave up 4 bases and J gave up 2 bases; unmatched junction bases: 11. The germline gives CDR1 MDHEN, CDR2 SYDVKM. The CDR3 contains 16 residues. CDR3 sequence: CASSYPLTGTPYEQYF. The CDR3 DNA reads TGTGCCAGCAGTTACCCTCTGACAGGGACCCCCTACGAGCAGTACTTC.

This clonotype showed up just once. DNA for the CDR3: TGTGCCAGCAAGGCCCAGGGCAATAGCAATCAGCCCCAGCATTTT. Translating it yields CASKAQGNSNQPQHF. The chain joins TRBV12-3 or TRBV12-4 to TRBJ1-5; D perhaps matches TRBD1 (5 bases). This CDR3 is 15 amino acids long. Trimming took off 7 bases at V and 0 bases at J, with 13 bases between the two ends.

This clonotype was seen more than once but under ten times. The chain has TRBV20-1 and TRBJ2-1; TRBD2 matches at 14 bases. The CDR3 is 16 residues long. The junction had 11 bases not matched to a gene; V was cut back by 4 bases and J by 9 bases. Germline CDR1 is DFQATT and CDR2 is SNEGSKA (reference sequence). CDR3 residues: CSAIKIGTSGSSEQFF. As DNA, the CDR3 is TGCAGTGCTATAAAAATCGGGACTAGCGGGAGTAGTGAGCAGTTCTTC.

This clonotype was detected a few times. The chain links TRBV28 to TRBJ1-2; D is unresolved. The CDR3 is 11 amino acids. Germline V lookup: CDR1 MDHEN, CDR2 SYDVKM. The germline V and J ends were trimmed by 10 bases and 4 bases, with 10 bases remaining between them. CDR3 sequence reads: CAIEGSYGYTF. CDR3 coding DNA: TGTGCCATTGAGGGCTCCTATGGCTACACCTTC.

The chain links TRBV6-6 to TRBJ1-5; D gene unclear. The CDR3 has 13 residues. V was clipped by 6 bases and J by 0 bases, with 6 bases between them. Germline V gene lookup returns CDR1 MNHNY and CDR2 SVGAGI (reference sequence). The CDR3 nucleotides read TGTGCCAGCAGGATGGATAGCAATCAGCCCCAGCATTTT. Its protein is CASRMDSNQPQHF.

V usage is TRBV5-6 and J usage is TRBJ2-7; 10 nucleotides match TRBD1. Germline trimming cut 4 bases from V and 5 bases from J; bases unmatched to any gene: 9. Germline loops: CDR1 SGHDT, CDR2 YYEEEE. The CDR3 has 15 amino acids. CDR3 protein: CASSGGTGDLNEQYF. DNA of the CDR3: TGTGCCAGCAGCGGGGGGACAGGGGACCTTAACGAGCAGTACTTC.

Concerning this clonotype: One end of the junction varies from germline; a read error may be responsible. DNA of the CDR3: TGTGCTAGCAAAACAAACAGACATTTCGGAAACTACGAGCAGTACTTC. Its protein is CASKTNRHFGNYEQYF. The J gene is TRBJ2-7, the V gene TRBV7-2; no firm D call. The CDR3 covers 16 residues. CDR1 is SGHTA, CDR2 FQGNSA, per germline.

The J gene is TRBJ2-1, the V gene TRBV21-1; the table's D call TRBD1 went unverified against the DNA. TRBV21-1 is tagged as a pseudogene. This CDR3 is built from 15 residues. The CDR3: CASSKGPGWVDEQFF. As DNA, the CDR3 is TGTGCCAGCAGCAAAGGCCCAGGGTGGGTTGATGAGCAGTTCTTC.

The table lists this clonotype with a count of one. The chain uses TRBV28 and TRBJ1-5, with D possibly TRBD1 on 5 matching bases. Germline-derived CDR1 and CDR2 are MDHEN and SYDVKM. The CDR3 is made up of 15 amino acids. Trimming pared 6 bases from V and 0 bases from J, leaving 12 bases between. Written as DNA, the CDR3 is TGTGCCAGCAGAGGCAGGGAGGCTAGCAATCAGCCCCAGCATTTT. Amino acids: CASRGREASNQPQHF.

Remarks on this clonotype: Germline is not matched at one junction end, which may reflect a read error. V gene TRBV27 combines with J gene TRBJ2-5; D remains unclear. Germline CDR1 reads MNHEY; CDR2 reads SMNVEV (reference sequence). The CDR3 is 11 residues long. CDR3 DNA sequence: TGTGCCACGGGTAGTCTGGAGACCCTGTACTTC. Translation gives CATGSLETLYF.

The rearrangement joins TRBV11-2 to TRBJ2-4; maybe TRBD1 (6 bases). The end of the DNA is better explained by TRBJ2-7, so the J call may be wrong. This CDR3 region has 15 residues. The germline CDR1 and CDR2 sequences are SGHAT and FQNNGV. This chain's CDR3 is CASSLASGTLSEQYF. Here the CDR3 DNA reads TGTGCCAGCAGCCTCGCCTCCGGGACACTCTCCGAGCAGTACTTC.

The table lists this clonotype with a few counts. V usage is TRBV28 and J usage is TRBJ2-4; 11 positions agree with TRBD1. The CDR3 runs 19 residues. The J segment lost 0 bases and the V segment lost 5 bases, leaving 12 bases of the junction unmatched. From germline, CDR1 is MDHEN and CDR2 SYDVKM. CDR3: CASSPGQGAFLAAKNIQYF. The CDR3 nucleotides read TGTGCCAGCAGTCCAGGACAGGGGGCGTTTTTGGCAGCCAAAAACATTCAGTACTTC.

This clonotype was counted only a few times. This sequence joins TRBV11-2 and TRBJ2-3; 14 bases are a match to TRBD2. Unmatched junction bases numbered 5, after V lost 1 base and J lost 5 bases. The CDR3 length is 17 residues. CDR1 and CDR2 from the germline V gene are SGHAT and FQNNGV. The CDR3 is CASSLVGGTSGRDTQYF. For the CDR3, the DNA is TGTGCCAGCAGCTTAGTAGGAGGGACTAGCGGGAGAGATACGCAGTATTTT.

This clonotype was observed a single time. The gene calls are TRBV6-1 and TRBJ1-1; no reliable D call. CDR3 size: 14 residues. The V gene's germline CDR1 is MNHNS and CDR2 SASEGT. Trimming stripped 5 bases from V and 6 bases from J, with 16 bases between. In nucleotides, the CDR3 is TGTGCCAGCAGTTCCAATCTGGGGTACTCTGAAGCTTTCTTT. As protein: CASSSNLGYSEAFF.

This clonotype was seen a few times. V is TRBV7-9 and J is TRBJ2-1; 13 nucleotides agree with TRBD2. Germline V CDR1 and CDR2: SEHNR, FQNEAQ (reference sequence). There are 20 residues in the CDR3. Unmatched junction bases numbered 11, after V lost 3 bases and J lost 0 bases. CDR3 bases: TGTGCCAGCAGCTTTTTAACTAGCGGGAGGGCCCCGAGCTCCTACAATGAGCAGTTCTTC. This encodes CASSFLTSGRAPSSYNEQFF. The full variable domain, completed using reference TRBV7-9 and TRBJ2-1, is DTGVSQNPRHKITKRGQNVTFRCDPISEHNRLYWYRQTLGQGPEFLTYFQNEAQLEKSRLLSDRFSAERPKGSFSTLEIQRTEQGDSAMYLCASSFLTSGRAPSSYNEQFFGPGTRLTVL.

The chain carries TRBV3-1 and TRBJ1-2; D unclear. With 0 bases removed from V and 1 base from J, the gap between germline ends came to 15 bases. Germline V lookup: CDR1 LGHDT, CDR2 YNNKEL (reference sequence). The CDR3 contains 17 residues. The CDR3 sequence: CASSQESLGRLNYGYTF. The DNA of the CDR3 is TGTGCCAGCAGCCAAGAAAGTCTGGGCAGGCTTAACTATGGCTACACCTTC.